What follows is one T cell receptor beta chain and its context. Many counts were recorded for this clonotype. The antigen it recognizes is unknown. Base-call qualities are not available, and no considerably larger clone is one nucleotide away. This sample was included in a study of T cells in Graves' hyperthyroidism and ophthalmopathy (dated by TCRdb to between 2017 and 2020). General notes on the study: Peripheral blood was collected at initial diagnosis, before any treatment. To identify distinguishing TCR V-J signatures, a discovery cohort of 90 to 100 patients was used, comprising approximately 40 with Graves' ophthalmopathy and 55 to 65 with stable Graves' hyperthyroidism. Thyroid tissue and blood T-cell repertoires from more than 5 Graves' hyperthyroidism patients were also compared in the study. Prospective prediction of ophthalmopathy was tested in an independent validation cohort consisting of roughly 19 hyperthyroidism patients and over 15 patients who later progressed to ophthalmopathy. According to the paper, TCR Vbeta CDR3 sequencing was carried out on around 140 peripheral blood samples, which came from 40 to 45 ophthalmopathy, some 73 hyperthyroidism and roughly 17 progressor patients. Following sampling, methimazole starting at 30 mg daily was given to hyperthyroidism patients, and high-dose intravenous methylprednisolone was given to ophthalmopathy patients. The 75 to 100 discovery patients were randomly divided into training and test sets at a 7:3 ratio. Overall study results and their limits: A model built on a 13 V-J signature distinguished ophthalmopathy from stable hyperthyroidism, reaching 85% to 90% sensitivity and around 81% specificity in cross-validation and 80%/75% in testing. Blood samples also contained most of the expanded thyroid clonotypes (frequency above 0.001), which suggests that blood repertoires may reflect thyroid immune responses. No statistical method was used to fix the sample size in advance, and group allocation was not hidden from the investigators. In validation, the model predicted progression to ophthalmopathy with about 71% sensitivity and 72% to 85% specificity, a median of 6.5 months before onset.

Amplification of TCR beta CDR3 regions was carried out from RNA transcripts. The first round of RT-PCR for the TCR CDR3 was performed with the HTBI primer set and the Qiagen OneStep RT-PCR kit. A second multiplex PCR round built the libraries, followed by size selection and purification. Libraries were sequenced paired-end with 100 bp reads on an Illumina HiSeq2000. As for the original processing: Raw data were processed with SOAPnuke, discarding reads with adapters, uncalled bases, mean Phred below 15, or no exact constant-primer or identifier match. COPE v1.2.5 was used to merge high-quality paired reads, and clonotypes were defined as unique nucleotide sequences. Clonotypes were aligned to IMGT TRBV, TRBD and TRBJ reference segments using MiTCR v1.1. The analysis was restricted to V-J combinations with a frequency above 0.0001, which together covered 99% to 99.2% of the repertoires. A TCS score was defined as the ratio of F50 (clonal expansion) to E x V (chaos), with BLOSUM62-based TCRdist applied between CDR3 peptides within each V-J. Welch's t-statistics and random forest reduced roughly 500 V-J features to about 12, which were used in a naive Bayes classifier (R e1071). TCRdb reran the public reads through fastp at Q25 and MiXCR, keeping productive beta chains. Each CDR3 protein gets just one entry, which takes the most common genes and DNA from the rows behind it. The V and J calls reflect TCRdb's pipeline rather than the authors' work. The sample table contains more than 300,000 distinct CDR3 sequences; only one count was recorded for about 14% of them. About 20% of the sample lies in the top ten.

In the ophthalmopathy patients, disease was moderately to severely active, with a Clinical Activity Score of 3 or more, a NOSPECS grade of 4 or more, and a duration of less than 3 months. Patients with uncontrolled infections, other autoimmune diseases, pregnancy or lactation were excluded. Clinical symptoms, serum thyroxine and TRAb, thyroid ultrasound, and orbital computed tomography formed the basis for the diagnoses. PBMCs were separated from roughly 10 ml of fresh peripheral blood using Ficoll-Paque density gradient centrifugation. Trizol reagent was used to extract total RNA, and RNA quality was then checked on an Agilent 2100 Bioanalyzer. Trimming takes 6 bases from V and 7 bases from J, and the germline ends sit 21 bases apart. Via the germline V gene, CDR1 is SNHLY and CDR2 FYNNEI. The CDR3 holds 15 amino acids from the cysteine to the phenylalanine. Just CDR3 DNA is preserved here, 45 bases in frame from base 1.

The rearrangement combines TRBV2 with TRBJ2-5; a tentative D call is TRBD1 (6 bases match). The specimen sequenced was blood. This sequence originates from a woman in her twenties or thirties with Graves' ophthalmopathy. The DNA sequence is given as TGTGCCAGCAGAGAACCCTGGACAGATAGGACGACCCAGTACTTC. Translation gives CASREPWTDRTTQYF.